This T cell receptor beta chain is from a study of T-cell reconstitution after alpha-beta-depleted transplantation in children. Germline V CDR1 and CDR2: DFQATT, SNEGSKA (reference sequence). V lost 5 bases and J lost 0, with 14 bases in between. This CDR3 spans 15 amino acids. At least ten counts were recorded for this clonotype. During its preparation, the TCRbeta library received unique molecular identifiers. MiXCR, run by TCRdb on the PCR reads, gives a single entry per CDR3 protein. The table lists 190,000 or so distinct CDR3 sequences, about 15% of them singletons. The clonotype originates from a human donor who donated a stem cell graft to a child with acute lymphoblastic leukemia. The chain has TRBV20-1 and TRBJ2-4; tentatively, D is TRBD2 (6 bases). The sample was PBMCs from the stem cell graft donor, taken from the stem cell graft. CDR3 residues: CSAPGTSLAKNIQYF. The CDR3 DNA follows: TGCAGTGCTCCTGGGACTTCACTAGCCAAAAACATTCAGTACTTC.